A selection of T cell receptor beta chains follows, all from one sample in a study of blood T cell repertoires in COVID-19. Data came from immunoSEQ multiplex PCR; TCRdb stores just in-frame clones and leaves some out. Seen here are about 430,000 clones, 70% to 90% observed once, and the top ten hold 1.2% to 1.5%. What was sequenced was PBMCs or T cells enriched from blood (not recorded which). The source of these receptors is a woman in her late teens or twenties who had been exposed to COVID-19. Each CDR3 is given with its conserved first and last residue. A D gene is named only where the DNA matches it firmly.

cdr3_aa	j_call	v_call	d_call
CASSLRTSDPEQYF	TRBJ2-7	TRBV13	TRBD2
CASSQELREAEQFF	TRBJ2-1	TRBV3-1/TRBV3-2	NA
CASSRQAGGSEQYF	TRBJ2-7	TRBV6-4	TRBD1
CASSQSFQGSFSTDTQYF	TRBJ2-3	TRBV16	NA
CASSLQPGQEFYGYTF	TRBJ1-2	TRBV28	TRBD1
CASRGSGANVLTF	TRBJ2-6	TRBV28	NA
CASSLRGAYEQYF	TRBJ2-7	TRBV5-1	NA
CASSLEPGGGETQYF	TRBJ2-5	TRBV7-2	TRBD1
CASSRGGDSYEQYF	TRBJ2-7	TRBV11-3	NA
CASSPSGASSYNEQFF	TRBJ2-1	TRBV5-1	TRBD2
CSASILAGAGELFF	TRBJ2-2	TRBV20-1	TRBD2
CASSSKTSGGADTQYF	TRBJ2-3	TRBV7-9	TRBD2
CASSQEPITGGWDKNIQYF	TRBJ2-4	TRBV4-2	TRBD1
CASSSGTAGNNEKLFF	TRBJ1-4	TRBV7-8	NA
CASSAGTAAETEAFF	TRBJ1-1	TRBV19	TRBD1
CASSLGQGRSNQPQHF	TRBJ1-5	TRBV7-9	TRBD1
CASSGAGGSSYEQYF	TRBJ2-7	TRBV19	TRBD2
CASSRGNPGNTIYF	TRBJ1-3	TRBV4-2	NA
CASSPEGTDTQYF	TRBJ2-3	TRBV5-1	NA
CASSPAFAGGESNQPQHF	TRBJ1-5	TRBV18	TRBD1
CASSIDSTGLNTEAFF	TRBJ1-1	TRBV19	TRBD1
CASSPGTGEVNYGYTF	TRBJ1-2	TRBV5-1	TRBD1
CASSLVGTGPYEQYF	TRBJ2-7	TRBV5-4	TRBD1
CASSNRYRTLTGELFF	TRBJ2-2	TRBV28	NA
CASGLAGGPNQETQYF	TRBJ2-5	TRBV12-5	TRBD2
CASSLGGTYGYTF	TRBJ1-2	TRBV5-4	NA
CASSFLYLSPDSTLHF	TRBJ1-6	TRBV7-2	NA
CASSLGRTGLPEAFF	TRBJ1-1	TRBV7-6	TRBD1
CASSFRSERGSPYEQYF	TRBJ2-7	TRBV13	TRBD2
CASSQIGRNTGELFF	TRBJ2-2	TRBV3-1/TRBV3-2	NA
CASSHVAEAYEQYF	TRBJ2-7	TRBV4-2	NA
CASSPGSNQPQHF	TRBJ1-5	TRBV2	NA
CAITLGSPGTEAFF	TRBJ1-1	TRBV10-3	NA
CASSLGGGSSQPQHF	TRBJ1-5	TRBV7-9	NA
CSVELARGEQFF	TRBJ2-1	TRBV29-1	NA
CPRDRVNDEQFF	TRBJ2-1	TRBV27	TRBD1
CATSRFSGTSGSYEQYF	TRBJ2-7	TRBV15	TRBD2
CASSGDRGLGEKLFF	TRBJ1-4	TRBV6-6	TRBD1
CASSPQEGQETQYF	TRBJ2-5	TRBV18	NA
CASSPGDGNYGYTF	TRBJ1-2	TRBV7-9	NA
CASSYLDTSEQFF	TRBJ2-1	TRBV6-5	NA
CASSLGVSEKLFF	TRBJ1-4	TRBV7-8	NA
CASAVQINEKLFF	TRBJ1-4	TRBV14	NA
CASSSGDRGRNSPLHF	TRBJ1-6	TRBV5-1	TRBD1
CASREPGQTYNEQFF	TRBJ2-1	TRBV5-8	TRBD1
CASSPGQGSGTEAFF	TRBJ1-1	TRBV11-3	TRBD1
CASGGQGSSGELFF	TRBJ2-2	TRBV11-3	TRBD1
CASSRVFRTQDPNTEAFF	TRBJ1-1	TRBV14	NA
CASSDDRATNEKLFF	TRBJ1-4	TRBV2	TRBD1
CASSRNIRERAGELFF	TRBJ2-2	TRBV28	NA
CASSLAGTSDSPLHF	TRBJ1-6	TRBV5-1	NA
CASRVQGTGNTIYF	TRBJ1-3	TRBV27	NA
CASSLGRGDVNEQFF	TRBJ2-1	TRBV18	TRBD2
CASSQDTAGSYQETQYF	TRBJ2-5	TRBV4-3	NA
CSVERLAGGFQETQYF	TRBJ2-5	TRBV29-1	TRBD2
CASSFLAGAADIQYF	TRBJ2-4	TRBV28	NA
CASSPPWPNEKLFF	TRBJ1-4	TRBV6-4	NA